One sample yielded the 32 T cell receptor beta chains listed below, sequenced in a study of blood T cell repertoires in COVID-19. The protocol was immunoSEQ multiplex PCR, while the TCRdb copy is restricted to in-frame clones and leaves out a portion. There are about 180,000 clones in the sample; roughly 84% occur only once, and around a sixth lies in the top ten. Sequences were obtained from peripheral blood. These receptors were taken from a person aged 65-85 years with COVID-19, enrolled during active disease.

The CDR3 reads CASSGWESRSTEAFF. The CDR3 nucleotides are TGTGCCAGTTCGGGGTGGGAGAGTCGGAGCACTGAAGCTTTCTTT. The chain carries TRBV6-5 and TRBJ1-1; D remains unclear. Trimming took off 9 bases at V and 4 bases at J, with 21 bases between the two ends. Germline V CDR1 and CDR2: MNHEY, SVGAGI. The CDR3 sequence is 15 residues long.

The chain has TRBV7-6 and TRBJ2-5; TRBD2 matches at 8 bases. V shed 2 bases and J 5 bases; nucleotides not matched to a gene: 16. The germline V gene has CDR1 SGHVS and CDR2 FNYEAQ. This CDR3 has 18 amino acids. CDR3 nucleotides: TGTGCCAGCAGCTTAAGTCGGGGGGGCCTGTTGGAATGGGAGACCCAGTACTTC. Translation gives CASSLSRGGLLEWETQYF.

The chain employs TRBV3-1 (or the pseudogene TRBV3-2) and TRBJ2-2; TRBD2 matches at 9 bases. Per germline, CDR1 LGHDT and CDR2 YNNKEL (reference sequence). This CDR3 has 16 amino acids. V trimming: 0 bases; J trimming: 7 bases; junction bases outside the gene matches: 6. The CDR3 region is CASSQDGTSSVGELFF. The CDR3 DNA is TGTGCCAGCAGCCAAGACGGGACTAGCTCGGTCGGGGAGCTGTTTTTT.

This clone has just one count. The V gene is TRBV24-1, the J gene TRBJ2-5, with TRBD2 matching 11 bases. CDR3 length: 16 residues. Germline loops: CDR1 KGHDR, CDR2 SFDVKD. Trimming cost V 7 bases and J 4 bases; bases outside gene matches: 10. CDR3 DNA sequence: TGTGCCACCAGGGGGACTAGCGGCGGGGAGAGAGAGACCCAGTACTTC. Translating it yields CATRGTSGGERETQYF.

The chain carries TRBV5-5 and TRBJ2-7; 8 nucleotides match TRBD2. The V gene's germline CDR1 is SGHKS and CDR2 YYEKEE (reference sequence). CDR3 length: 15 amino acids. Germline trimming cut 5 bases from V and 3 bases from J; bases unmatched to any gene: 10. The CDR3 coding sequence is TGTGCCAGCAGTAGTTTGGCCGGGAGGGACTACGAGCAGTACTTC. It codes for CASSSLAGRDYEQYF.

The chain is built from TRBV18 and TRBJ1-1, with 8 bases identical to TRBD1. The V segment lost 3 bases and the J segment 3 bases; nucleotides outside the gene matches: 6. From germline, CDR1 is KGHSH and CDR2 LQKENI. The CDR3 spans 15 residues. DNA for the CDR3: TGTGCCAGCTCACCCACAGGGGGTGGGGACACTGAAGCTTTCTTT. It translates to CASSPTGGGDTEAFF. The complete variable domain, with remaining parts taken from reference TRBV18 and TRBJ1-1, reads NAGVMQNPRHLVRRRGQEARLRCSPMKGHSHVYWYRQLPEEGLKFMVYLQKENIIDESGMPKERFSAEFPKEGPSILRIQQVVRGDSAAYFCASSPTGGGDTEAFFGQGTRLTVV.

The chain couples TRBV5-4 to TRBJ1-2; 7 positions match TRBD1. The ends lost 7 bases at V and 7 bases at J; junction bases unmatched: 13. The CDR3 covers 14 residues. Per the germline V gene, CDR1 is SGHNT and CDR2 is YYREEE (reference sequence). The CDR3, as DNA: TGTGCCAGCGTGTCGTCAGGGGGTGTCGGTGGCTACACCTTC. It yields the protein CASVSSGGVGGYTF.

The chain uses TRBV5-4 and TRBJ1-4; TRBD1 matches at 7 bases. Germline V lookup: CDR1 SGHNT, CDR2 YYREEE (reference sequence). This CDR3 has 15 residues. V lost 4 bases, J lost 5 bases, and 8 bases stayed unmatched. The DNA of the CDR3 is TGTGCCAGCAGCAGCAAGACAGGGCGAAATGAAAAACTGTTTTTT. This encodes CASSSKTGRNEKLFF.

J is TRBJ2-7 and V is TRBV18, with D maybe TRBD1 (6 bases). Germline V CDR1 and CDR2: KGHSH, LQKENI. The CDR3 runs to 15 residues. V dropped 0 bases and J dropped 1 base, with 10 bases sitting between them. CDR3 sequence reads: CASSPPNTGSYEQYF. The CDR3 nucleotides read TGTGCCAGCTCACCACCGAACACAGGGTCCTACGAGCAGTACTTC.

This clone was observed a single time. Other DNA sequences of this sample code for an identical CDR3. The V gene is TRBV18, the J gene TRBJ1-1; TRBD1 is a possible D gene (6 bases). Germline V CDR1 and CDR2: KGHSH, LQKENI. This CDR3 spans 13 amino acids. Trimming removed 3 bases at V and 4 bases at J, with 9 bases between. The CDR3 nucleotides read TGTGCCAGCTCACCGACAGGAGGCACTGAAGCTTTCTTT. Its protein is CASSPTGGTEAFF.

The rearrangement joins TRBV19 to TRBJ1-6; 7 bases are shared with TRBD1. The trim removed 6 bases at V and 2 bases at J, leaving 4 bases unmatched. Germline lookup yields CDR1 LNHDA and CDR2 SQIVND (reference sequence). The CDR3 runs to 15 residues. The DNA for the CDR3 is TGTGCCAGTAGATTACAGGGGACCTATAATTCACCCCTCCACTTT. It codes for CASRLQGTYNSPLHF. The variable domain in full, with the rest retrieved from reference TRBV19 and TRBJ1-6, is DGGITQSPKYLFRKEGQNVTLSCEQNLNHDAMYWYRQDPGQGLRLIYYSQIVNDFQKGDIAEGYSVSREKKESFPLTVTSAQKNPTAFYLCASRLQGTYNSPLHFGNGTRLTVT.

The chain employs TRBV5-5 and TRBJ1-5; 10 nucleotides agree with TRBD1. The CDR3 runs to 14 residues. V lost 4 bases and J lost 14; bases outside the gene matches: 12. CDR1 and CDR2 (germline): SGHKS, YYEKEE (reference sequence). Here the CDR3 reads CASSNLGKTGGEHF. The CDR3 DNA sequence: TGTGCCAGCAGCAATCTCGGGAAGACAGGGGGCGAGCATTTT.

V gene TRBV5-1 combines with J gene TRBJ2-1; TRBD1 aligns across 8 bases. Germline assignment: CDR1 SGHRS and CDR2 YFSETQ. The CDR3 contains 14 residues. V lost 6 bases to trimming and J lost 3 bases; unmatched junction nucleotides: 5. CDR3 sequence: CASNGQGIYNEQFF. The CDR3 DNA sequence: TGCGCCAGCAACGGACAGGGAATCTACAATGAGCAGTTCTTC.

A single count supports this clone. The chain is built from TRBV9 and TRBJ2-2; a weak D match, TRBD1 (6 bases). Trimming left V 2 bases short and J 0 bases short, with 14 bases between. Germline V gene data show CDR1 as SGDLS and CDR2 as YYNGEE. This CDR3 contains 17 residues. CDR3 DNA: TGTGCCAGCAGCGTTCCATCCGGGACACCGAACACCGGGGAGCTGTTTTTT. Amino acid sequence: CASSVPSGTPNTGELFF.

The chain is built from TRBV7-2 and TRBJ1-1; perhaps TRBD1 as D (6 bases). The V gene lost 5 bases and the J gene lost 4 bases, with 14 bases spanning the gap. The CDR3 is 14 residues long. Per the germline V gene, CDR1 is SGHTA and CDR2 is FQGNSA. The CDR3 is CASSTTGLVTEAFF. The DNA of the CDR3 is TGTGCCAGCAGCACCACAGGGTTGGTCACTGAAGCTTTCTTT. Combining the CDR3 with reference TRBV7-2 and TRBJ1-1 gives the whole variable domain GAGVSQSPSNKVTEKGKDVELRCDPISGHTALYWYRQSLGQGLEFLIYFQGNSAPDKSGLPSDRFSAERTGGSVSTLTIQRTQQEDSAVYLCASSTTGLVTEAFFGQGTRLTVV.

The chain combines TRBV28 with TRBJ1-2, with 7 bases that match TRBD1. V shed 6 bases and J 4 bases; nucleotides not matched to a gene: 8. Per the germline V gene, CDR1 is MDHEN and CDR2 is SYDVKM. The CDR3 extends over 14 amino acids. CDR3 residues: CASSTPTGAYGYTF. The CDR3, as DNA: TGTGCCAGCAGCACTCCTACAGGGGCCTATGGCTACACCTTC.

This clone was recorded a few times. This sequence joins TRBV11-3 and TRBJ2-1, with TRBD2 as a possible D gene (5 bases). Trimming shortened V by 2 bases and J by 6 bases, and 14 bases separated the two germline ends. CDR3 length: 15 residues. CDR1 and CDR2 (germline): SGHNT, YENEEA. The CDR3 nucleotides are TGTGCCAGCAGCTTAAGTCTAGCTGGTGTCAATGAGCAGTTCTTC. This encodes CASSLSLAGVNEQFF.

The chain employs TRBV13 and TRBJ2-5; D not certain. The CDR3 totals 15 residues. V was trimmed by 5 bases and J by 2 bases, leaving 15 bases between them. Germline-derived CDR1 and CDR2 are PRHDT and FYEKMQ (reference sequence). CDR3 sequence reads: CASSLLGQLQETQYF. For the CDR3, the DNA is TGTGCCAGCAGCCTGCTGGGCCAGTTACAAGAGACCCAGTACTTC.

The chain combines TRBV5-1 with TRBJ2-2, with D uncertain. Deletions cut 3 bases from V and 0 bases from J, with 6 bases between. Germline CDR1 reads SGHRS; CDR2 reads YFSETQ. The CDR3 is made up of 14 amino acids. CDR3 nucleotide sequence: TGCGCCAGCAGCTACAACGCGAACACCGGGGAGCTGTTTTTT. Translating gives CASSYNANTGELFF.

This clone was found once. The chain recombines TRBV6-5 with TRBJ2-5, with D hard to call. Trimming removed 6 bases from V and 3 bases from J, with 11 bases in between. The CDR3 has 13 residues. CDR1 MNHEY and CDR2 SVGAGI come from the germline V gene. CDR3 DNA: TGTGCCAGCAGCCCGCCAACAGAAGAGACCCAGTACTTC. Its protein product is CASSPPTEETQYF.

This chain uses TRBV3-1 (or the pseudogene TRBV3-2) with TRBJ2-3; D may be TRBD2 (5 bases). Per the germline V gene, CDR1 is LGHDT and CDR2 is YNNKEL (reference sequence). The CDR3 runs to 14 residues. The germline V and J ends were trimmed by 4 bases and 3 bases, with 11 bases remaining between them. The CDR3 bases are TGTGCCAGCAGCCTCGCCCGGGGAACAGATACGCAGTATTTT. This encodes CASSLARGTDTQYF.

The chain recombines TRBV6-2 or TRBV6-3 with TRBJ2-7, with 8 bases identical to TRBD1. Germline CDR1 is MNHEY and CDR2 is SVGEGT. V dropped 6 bases and J dropped 5; count of bases not matched to a gene: 6. CDR3 length: 13 amino acids. CDR3 protein: CASSGQGMHEQYF. CDR3 bases: TGTGCCAGCAGCGGACAGGGAATGCACGAGCAGTACTTC.

This sequence joins TRBV27 and TRBJ2-7; weak D call: TRBD1 (5 bases). Deletions cut 3 bases from V and 2 bases from J, with 17 bases between. The germline V gene encodes CDR1 MNHEY and CDR2 SMNVEV (reference sequence). CDR3 size: 16 residues. CDR3 coding DNA: TGTGCCAGCAGTTTTAGAGGCTCAGGGCGTACCTACGAGCAGTACTTC. The encoded protein is CASSFRGSGRTYEQYF.

V is TRBV10-3 and J is TRBJ1-1; D perhaps matches TRBD1 (6 bases). Trimming shortened V by 0 bases and J by 11 bases, and 10 bases separated the two germline ends. The CDR3 consists of 12 residues. The germline V gene encodes CDR1 ENHRY and CDR2 SYGVKD. The CDR3, as DNA: TGTGCCATCAGTGAGTCCGGACAGTGGGCTTTCTTT. Translated, it gives CAISESGQWAFF.

The chain couples TRBV10-2 to TRBJ2-7; 10 nucleotides agree with TRBD2. Germline V lookup: CDR1 WSHSY, CDR2 SAAADI. With V trimmed by 2 bases and J by 3 bases, 7 bases remained unmatched. The CDR3 sequence is 16 residues long. The CDR3 nucleotides read TGCGCCAGCAGTGAGACACCTAGCGGGAGTCTCTACGAGCAGTACTTC. This codes for CASSETPSGSLYEQYF.

CDR3 nucleotide sequence: TGTGCCAGTACCCCCTGGCAGGGGAATCACAATGAGCAGTTCTTC. It yields the protein CASTPWQGNHNEQFF. This rearrangement joins TRBV19 to TRBJ2-1; tentative D call: TRBD1 (6 bases). The germline V gene encodes CDR1 LNHDA and CDR2 SQIVND (reference sequence). The V gene lost 7 bases and the J gene lost 5 bases, with 18 bases spanning the gap. The CDR3 spans 15 residues.

The chain combines TRBV7-2 with TRBJ1-5; 10 bases are a match to TRBD1. CDR1 and CDR2 from the germline V gene are SGHTA and FQGNSA. The CDR3 spans 16 residues. V shed 2 bases and J 0 bases; nucleotides not matched to a gene: 1. In DNA, the CDR3 is TGTGCCAGCAGCTTAAGGACAGGGGGTAGCAATCAGCCCCAGCATTTT. Encoded protein: CASSLRTGGSNQPQHF.

The rearrangement joins TRBV2 to TRBJ2-1, with TRBD2 identical over 9 bases. The germline V gene encodes CDR1 SNHLY and CDR2 FYNNEI. The CDR3 consists of 15 residues. J lost 9 bases, V lost 7 bases, and 13 bases had no gene match. CDR3 residues: CASNRVAGATGEQFF. Written as DNA, the CDR3 is TGTGCCAGCAACAGGGTAGCGGGGGCTACAGGTGAGCAGTTCTTC.

V usage is TRBV19 and J usage is TRBJ1-4; D remains unclear. The CDR3 extends over 11 amino acids. Germline lookup yields CDR1 LNHDA and CDR2 SQIVND (reference sequence). The ends were cut back, 1 base at V and 11 bases at J, with 5 bases in the middle. The CDR3 DNA reads as TGTGCCAGTAGTATAGGGCGGAAACTGTTTTTT. Its protein is CASSIGRKLFF.

The CDR3 is CSVEGWAGSGELFF. In DNA form, the CDR3 reads TGCAGCGTTGAAGGCTGGGCGGGATCCGGGGAGCTGTTTTTT. This rearrangement joins TRBV29-1 to TRBJ2-2; perhaps TRBD2 as D (6 bases). This CDR3 has 14 residues. Germline V gene data show CDR1 as SQVTM and CDR2 as ANQGSEA. V was shortened by 1 base and J by 6 bases, with 12 bases between the two germline ends.

This clone was picked up one time. This sequence joins TRBV4-3 and TRBJ2-1, with 9 bases matching TRBD2. The CDR3 runs to 16 residues. Germline V gene lookup returns CDR1 LGHNA and CDR2 YSLEER. Trimming removed 5 bases from V and 0 bases from J; junction bases left unmatched: 5. CDR3 nucleotides: TGCGCCAGCAGCACATGGACTAGCGCCTCCTACAATGAGCAGTTCTTC. Translating gives CASSTWTSASYNEQFF.

The chain links TRBV29-1 to TRBJ2-7, with TRBD1 matching over 8 bases. The CDR3 contains 11 residues. V shed 7 bases, J shed 5 bases, and the junction held 4 bases outside the gene matches. Germline V CDR1 and CDR2: SQVTM, ANQGSEA. The CDR3 DNA follows: TGCAGCGCGGGGACAGGCCACGAGCAGTACTTC. It encodes CSAGTGHEQYF.